The entry below gives a single T cell receptor beta chain sequence along with its context. Antigen: not known. This sample was included in a study of identical twins. Points from the study as a whole: Insertions ran lower in abundant cord blood beta clonotypes, though not in memory repertoires.

Germline CDR1 MNHEY, CDR2 SMNVEV (reference sequence). V lost 8 bases and J 8 bases, leaving 18 bases between the germline ends. There are 14 residues in the CDR3. TCRdb re-analysed the 5' RACE reads in MiXCR, keeping a single row per CDR3 protein. The repertoire holds 300,000 to 400,000 distinct CDR3 sequences, 9% to 10% seen once, with 8% to 10% in the top ten. The chain links TRBV27 to TRBJ1-4; D is perhaps TRBD1 (5 bases). What was sequenced was naive T cells sorted from blood. The sequence derives from a woman between 50 and 59 years old in good health. CDR3 bases: TGTGCCAGCGCACCCCCAGGGAAACGCGAAAAACTGTTTTTT. It encodes CASAPPGKREKLFF. Drawing the rest from reference TRBV27 and TRBJ1-4, the complete variable domain is EAQVTQNPRYLITVTGKKLTVTCSQNMNHEYMSWYRQDPGLGLRQIYYSMNVEVTDKGDVPEGYKVSRKEKRNFPLILESPSPNQTSLYFCASAPPGKREKLFFGSGTQLSVL.